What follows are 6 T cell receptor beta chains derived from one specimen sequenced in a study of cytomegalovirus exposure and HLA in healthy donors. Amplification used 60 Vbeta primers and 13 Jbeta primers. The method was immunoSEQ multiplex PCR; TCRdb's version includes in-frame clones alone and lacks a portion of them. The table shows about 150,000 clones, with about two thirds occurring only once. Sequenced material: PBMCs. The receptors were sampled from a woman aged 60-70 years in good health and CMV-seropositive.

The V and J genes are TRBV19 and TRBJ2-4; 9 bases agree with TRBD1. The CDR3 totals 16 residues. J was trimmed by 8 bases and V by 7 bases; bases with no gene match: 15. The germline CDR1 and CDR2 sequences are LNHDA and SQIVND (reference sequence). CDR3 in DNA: TGTGCCAGTACCCTCCAGGGGGGACAGGGAAAAGACATTCAGTACTTC. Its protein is CASTLQGGQGKDIQYF.

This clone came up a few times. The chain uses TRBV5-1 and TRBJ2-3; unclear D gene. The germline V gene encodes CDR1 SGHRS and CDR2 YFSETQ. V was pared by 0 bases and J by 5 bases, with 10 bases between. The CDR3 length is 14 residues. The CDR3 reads CASSLERAEDTQYF. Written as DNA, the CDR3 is TGCGCCAGCAGCTTGGAGCGTGCCGAAGATACGCAGTATTTT.

The CDR3 DNA reads as TGTGCCAGCAGTGGCCCCGAGACTAGCGGGACCGGCGGTCGATACAATGAGCAGTTCTTC. It codes for CASSGPETSGTGGRYNEQFF. The chain has TRBV2 and TRBJ2-1, with 11 nucleotides matching TRBD2. Looked up from germline, CDR1 is SNHLY and CDR2 is FYNNEI. Germline trimming cut 4 bases from V and 4 bases from J; bases unmatched to any gene: 18. This CDR3 has 20 residues.

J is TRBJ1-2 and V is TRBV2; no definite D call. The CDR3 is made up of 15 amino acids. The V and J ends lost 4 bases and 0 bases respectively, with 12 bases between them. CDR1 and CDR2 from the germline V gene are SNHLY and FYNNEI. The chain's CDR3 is CASSAKRETNYGYTF. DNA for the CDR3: TGTGCCAGCAGTGCTAAGCGGGAGACTAACTATGGCTACACCTTC.

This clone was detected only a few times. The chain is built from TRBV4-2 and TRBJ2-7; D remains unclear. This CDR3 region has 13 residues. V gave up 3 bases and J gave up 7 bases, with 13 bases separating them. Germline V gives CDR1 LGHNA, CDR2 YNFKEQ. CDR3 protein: CASSHQLALEQYF. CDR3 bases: TGTGCCAGCAGCCACCAGTTGGCCCTGGAGCAGTACTTC.

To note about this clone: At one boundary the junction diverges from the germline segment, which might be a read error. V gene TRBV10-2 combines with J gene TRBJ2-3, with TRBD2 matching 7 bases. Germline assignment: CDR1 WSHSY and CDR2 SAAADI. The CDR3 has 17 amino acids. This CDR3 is CASSESTQGLSTDMQYF. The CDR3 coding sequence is TGCGCCAGCAGTGAGTCGACTCAGGGACTAAGCACAGATATGCAGTATTTT.